What follows are 5 T cell receptor beta chains derived from one specimen sequenced in a study of T cell responses to AZD1222 COVID-19 vaccine. The method was immunoSEQ multiplex PCR; TCRdb's version includes in-frame clones alone and lacks a portion of them. The table lists 150,000 to 200,000 clones, around 94% of them singletons. The material sequenced was peripheral blood, taken on day 0 of AZD1222 vaccination. The receptors were sampled from an adult in good health.

This CDR3 is CASSEVLLWGARGYGYTF. The CDR3 DNA is TGTGCCAGCAGTGAAGTCTTATTGTGGGGGGCGCGAGGCTATGGCTACACCTTC. The J gene is TRBJ1-2, the V gene TRBV2; TRBD1 might be the D (6 bases). The germline V gene has CDR1 SNHLY and CDR2 FYNNEI. V was clipped by 1 base and J by 4 bases, with 22 bases between them. The CDR3 is made up of 18 amino acids.

The gene calls are TRBV6-5 and TRBJ1-4; a possible D gene is TRBD1 (5 bases). V was trimmed by 6 bases and J by 8 bases, leaving 13 bases between them. This CDR3 contains 13 residues. Germline V CDR1 and CDR2: MNHEY, SVGAGI. The CDR3 reads CASRGGGEEKLFF. CDR3 DNA sequence: TGTGCCAGCAGGGGAGGAGGGGAGGAAAAACTGTTTTTT.

V is TRBV7-9 and J is TRBJ1-1; D ambiguous. This CDR3 comprises 11 residues. Germline V gene lookup returns CDR1 SEHNR and CDR2 FQNEAQ (reference sequence). The V and J ends lost 2 bases and 5 bases respectively, with 3 bases between them. The CDR3 loop reads CASSLRTEAFF. The DNA for the CDR3 is TGTGCCAGCAGCTTAAGGACTGAAGCTTTCTTT. The full variable domain, rest sourced from reference TRBV7-9 and TRBJ1-1, is DTGVSQNPRHKITKRGQNVTFRCDPISEHNRLYWYRQTLGQGPEFLTYFQNEAQLEKSRLLSDRFSAERPKGSFSTLEIQRTEQGDSAMYLCASSLRTEAFFGQGTRLTVV.

This chain connects TRBV7-2 to TRBJ2-7, with D perhaps TRBD1 (6 bases). Germline V gene lookup returns CDR1 SGHTA and CDR2 FQGNSA. The CDR3 runs 10 residues. The CDR3: CASSWGPLAV. In DNA form, the CDR3 reads TGTGCCAGCAGCTGGGGGCCCCTTGCCGTC.

The rearrangement links TRBV27 to TRBJ2-3; D is unclear. V lost 2 bases and J lost 2, with 8 bases in between. Germline-derived CDR1 and CDR2 are MNHEY and SMNVEV (reference sequence). The CDR3 spans 14 residues. DNA of the CDR3: TGTGCCAGCAGTTTACTGGGAAACACAGATACGCAGTATTTT. Protein: CASSLLGNTDTQYF.